The sequence of this TCR beta chain was determined in a study of technical replicates of blood from a handful of donors. Trimming cost V 6 bases and J 10 bases, with 15 bases left between them. This CDR3 is built from 12 residues. From germline, CDR1 is LGHNT and CDR2 FRNRAP. This clone was picked up one time. The table came from immunoSEQ multiplex PCR; TCRdb's copy has only in-frame clones and leaves some out. The sample lists more than 75,000 clones; approximately 94% were seen once. V gene TRBV12-5 combines with J gene TRBJ1-1, with D possibly TRBD1 on 6 matching bases. The sequencing input was T cells isolated from PBMCs. The TCR sequence derives from a human donor in good health. Written as DNA, the CDR3 is TGTGCTAGTGGCTTTCCCTCACAGGGAGCTTTCTTT. It specifies CASGFPSQGAFF.